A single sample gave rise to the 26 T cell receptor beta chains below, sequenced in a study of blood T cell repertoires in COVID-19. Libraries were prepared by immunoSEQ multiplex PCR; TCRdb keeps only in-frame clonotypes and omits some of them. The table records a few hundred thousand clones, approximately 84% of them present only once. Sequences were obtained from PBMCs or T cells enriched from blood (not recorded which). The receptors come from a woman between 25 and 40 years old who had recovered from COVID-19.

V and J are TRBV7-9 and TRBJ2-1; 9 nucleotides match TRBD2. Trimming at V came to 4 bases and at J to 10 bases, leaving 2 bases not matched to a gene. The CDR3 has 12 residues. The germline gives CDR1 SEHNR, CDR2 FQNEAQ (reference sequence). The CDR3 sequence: CASSSLAGEQFF. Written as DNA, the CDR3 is TGTGCCAGCAGCTCGCTAGCGGGGGAGCAGTTCTTC. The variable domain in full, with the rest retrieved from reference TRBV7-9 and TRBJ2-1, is DTGVSQNPRHKITKRGQNVTFRCDPISEHNRLYWYRQTLGQGPEFLTYFQNEAQLEKSRLLSDRFSAERPKGSFSTLEIQRTEQGDSAMYLCASSSLAGEQFFGPGTRLTVL.

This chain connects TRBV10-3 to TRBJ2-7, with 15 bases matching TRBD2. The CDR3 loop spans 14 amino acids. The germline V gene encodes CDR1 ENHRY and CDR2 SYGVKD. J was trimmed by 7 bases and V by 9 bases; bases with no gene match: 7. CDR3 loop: CAMRTSGGAGEQYF. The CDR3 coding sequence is TGTGCCATGAGGACTAGCGGGGGGGCCGGTGAGCAGTACTTC.

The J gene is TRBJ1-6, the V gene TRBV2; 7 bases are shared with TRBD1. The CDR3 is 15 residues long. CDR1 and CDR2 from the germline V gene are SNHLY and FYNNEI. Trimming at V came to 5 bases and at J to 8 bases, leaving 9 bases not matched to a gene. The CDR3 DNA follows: TGTGCCAGCAGTCGCCCGACAGGGATGGATTCACCCCTCCACTTT. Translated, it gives CASSRPTGMDSPLHF.

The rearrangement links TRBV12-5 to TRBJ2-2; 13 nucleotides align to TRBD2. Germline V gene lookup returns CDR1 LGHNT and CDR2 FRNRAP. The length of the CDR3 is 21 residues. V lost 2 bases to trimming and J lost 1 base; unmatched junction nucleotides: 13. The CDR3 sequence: CASGLLPRTSGSWRNTGELFF. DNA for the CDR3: TGTGCTAGTGGTTTGTTACCTAGGACTAGCGGGAGTTGGCGGAACACCGGGGAGCTGTTTTTT.

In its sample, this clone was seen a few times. The CDR3 coding sequence is TGTGCCAGCAGCTCCGGGACAGTCTCCTACGAGCAGTACTTC. Protein sequence: CASSSGTVSYEQYF. The rearrangement uses TRBV7-8 and TRBJ2-7; 7 bases are a match to TRBD1. Looked up from germline, CDR1 is SGHVS and CDR2 is FQNEAQ. The CDR3 has 14 residues. The junction had 3 bases not matched to a gene; V was cut back by 4 bases and J by 0 bases.

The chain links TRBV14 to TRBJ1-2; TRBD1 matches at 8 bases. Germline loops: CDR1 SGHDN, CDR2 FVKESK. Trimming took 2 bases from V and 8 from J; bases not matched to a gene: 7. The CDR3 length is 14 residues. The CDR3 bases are TGTGCCAGCAGCCAACGAGCGACAGGGGAGGGCTACACCTTC. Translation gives CASSQRATGEGYTF.

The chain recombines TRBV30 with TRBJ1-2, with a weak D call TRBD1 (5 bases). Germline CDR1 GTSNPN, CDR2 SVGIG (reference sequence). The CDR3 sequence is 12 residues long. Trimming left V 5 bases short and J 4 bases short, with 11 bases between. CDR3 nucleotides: TGTGCCTGGTCCAGGGATACCTATGGCTACACCTTC. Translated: CAWSRDTYGYTF.

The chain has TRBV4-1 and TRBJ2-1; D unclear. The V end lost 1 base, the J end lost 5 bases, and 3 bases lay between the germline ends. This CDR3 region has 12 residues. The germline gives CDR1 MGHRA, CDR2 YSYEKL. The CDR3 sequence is CASSQANNEQFF. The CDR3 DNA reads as TGCGCCAGCAGCCAAGCTAACAATGAGCAGTTCTTC.

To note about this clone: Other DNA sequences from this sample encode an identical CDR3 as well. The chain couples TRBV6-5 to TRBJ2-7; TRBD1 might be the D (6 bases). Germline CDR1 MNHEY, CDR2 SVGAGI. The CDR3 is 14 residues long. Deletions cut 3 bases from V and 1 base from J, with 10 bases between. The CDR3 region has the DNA TGTGCCAGCAGTTATTCACAGGGTTCCTACGAGCAGTACTTC. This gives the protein CASSYSQGSYEQYF.

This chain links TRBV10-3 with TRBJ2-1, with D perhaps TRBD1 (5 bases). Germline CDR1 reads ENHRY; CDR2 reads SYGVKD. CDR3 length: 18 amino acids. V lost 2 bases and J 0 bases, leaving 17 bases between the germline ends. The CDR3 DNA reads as TGTGCCATCAGTGAGACGCCCCCAGGGCCCAGCTCCTACAATGAGCAGTTCTTC. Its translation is CAISETPPGPSSYNEQFF.

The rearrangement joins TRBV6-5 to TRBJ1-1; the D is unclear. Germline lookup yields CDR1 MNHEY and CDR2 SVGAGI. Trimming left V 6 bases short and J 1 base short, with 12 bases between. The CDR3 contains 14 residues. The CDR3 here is CASSREAANTEAFF. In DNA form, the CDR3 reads TGTGCCAGCAGCAGAGAGGCGGCGAACACTGAAGCTTTCTTT.

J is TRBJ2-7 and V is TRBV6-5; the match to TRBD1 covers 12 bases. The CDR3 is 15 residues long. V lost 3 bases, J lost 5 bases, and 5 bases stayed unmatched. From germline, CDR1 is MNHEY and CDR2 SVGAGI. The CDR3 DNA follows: TGTGCCAGCAGTTATCCGGGACAGGGGGCGAACGAGCAGTACTTC. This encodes CASSYPGQGANEQYF.

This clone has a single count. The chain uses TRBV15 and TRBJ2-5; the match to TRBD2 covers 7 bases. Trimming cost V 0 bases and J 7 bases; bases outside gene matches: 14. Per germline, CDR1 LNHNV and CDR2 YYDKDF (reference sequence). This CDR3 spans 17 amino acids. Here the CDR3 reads CATSRDQASGSFGTQYF. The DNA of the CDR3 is TGTGCCACCAGCAGAGATCAGGCTAGCGGTTCTTTTGGGACCCAGTACTTC.

The CDR3 DNA reads as TGTGCCAGTATTAGGGGCTCCTATAATTCACCCCTCCACTTT. Amino acid sequence: CASIRGSYNSPLHF. This sequence joins TRBV28 and TRBJ1-6; tentative D call: TRBD1 (5 bases). The germline V gene encodes CDR1 MDHEN and CDR2 SYDVKM. This CDR3 contains 14 residues. V was shortened by 9 bases and J by 0 bases, with 9 bases between the two germline ends.

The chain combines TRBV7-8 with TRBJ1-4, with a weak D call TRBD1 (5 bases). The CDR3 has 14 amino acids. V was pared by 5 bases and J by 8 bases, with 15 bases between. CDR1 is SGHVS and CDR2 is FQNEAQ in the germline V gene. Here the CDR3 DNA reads TGTGCCAGCAGCACACAGGCTTTTGGAGAAAAACTGTTTTTT. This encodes CASSTQAFGEKLFF.

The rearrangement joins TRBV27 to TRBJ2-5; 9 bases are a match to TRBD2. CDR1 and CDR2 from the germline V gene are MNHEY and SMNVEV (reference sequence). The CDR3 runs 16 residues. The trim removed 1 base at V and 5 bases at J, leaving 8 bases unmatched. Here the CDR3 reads CASSLFPSGMVETQYF. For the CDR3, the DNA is TGTGCCAGCAGTTTATTTCCTAGCGGGATGGTCGAGACCCAGTACTTC.

In DNA form, the CDR3 reads TGTGCCAGCAGCTTTTATAGGGGCACTGAAGCTTTCTTT. Its protein is CASSFYRGTEAFF. The chain combines TRBV7-8 with TRBJ1-1, with D possibly matching TRBD1 (5 bases). Trimming took 3 bases from V and 4 from J, leaving 9 bases between them. Per germline, CDR1 SGHVS and CDR2 FQNEAQ. This CDR3 spans 13 amino acids.

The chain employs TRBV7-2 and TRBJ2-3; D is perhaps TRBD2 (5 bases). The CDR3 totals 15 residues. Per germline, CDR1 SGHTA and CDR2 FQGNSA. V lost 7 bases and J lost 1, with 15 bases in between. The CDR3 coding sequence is TGTGCCAGCACCTGGTTTAGTAGCGGCACAGATACGCAGTATTTT. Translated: CASTWFSSGTDTQYF.

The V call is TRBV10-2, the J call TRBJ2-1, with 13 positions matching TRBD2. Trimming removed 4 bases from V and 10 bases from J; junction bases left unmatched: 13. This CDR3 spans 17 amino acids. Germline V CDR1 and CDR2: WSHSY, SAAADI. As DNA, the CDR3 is TGCGCCAGCAGTGGCGGGACACTAGCGGGAGGGAGGTGGGAGCAGTTCTTC. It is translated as CASSGGTLAGGRWEQFF.

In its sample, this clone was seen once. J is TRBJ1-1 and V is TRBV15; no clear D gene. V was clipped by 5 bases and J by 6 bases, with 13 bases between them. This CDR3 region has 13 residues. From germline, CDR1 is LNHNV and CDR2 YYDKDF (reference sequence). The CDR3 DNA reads TGTGCCACCAGCCCGCGGGGTTACCCTGAAGCTTTCTTT. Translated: CATSPRGYPEAFF.

CDR3 region: CASSQDLLLGGKLFF. For the CDR3, the DNA is TGTGCCAGCAGCCAAGATCTTTTGTTGGGAGGAAAACTGTTTTTT. The genes are TRBV3-1 (or the pseudogene TRBV3-2) and TRBJ1-4; D is undetermined. The length of the CDR3 is 15 residues. CDR1 is LGHDT and CDR2 is YNNKEL in the germline V gene (reference sequence). Trimming took 0 bases from V and 10 from J, leaving 15 bases between them.

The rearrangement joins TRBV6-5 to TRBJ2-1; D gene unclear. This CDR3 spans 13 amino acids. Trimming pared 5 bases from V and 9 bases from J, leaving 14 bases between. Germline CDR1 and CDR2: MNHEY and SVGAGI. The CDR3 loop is CASSPDSDGEQFF. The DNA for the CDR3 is TGTGCCAGCAGTCCCGACTCCGACGGTGAGCAGTTCTTC.

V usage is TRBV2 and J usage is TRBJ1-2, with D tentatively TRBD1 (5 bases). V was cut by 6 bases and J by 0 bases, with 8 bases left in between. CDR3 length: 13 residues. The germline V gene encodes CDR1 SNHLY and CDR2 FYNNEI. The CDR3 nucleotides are TGTGCCAGCAGGGGGGACTCTAACTATGGCTACACCTTC. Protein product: CASRGDSNYGYTF.

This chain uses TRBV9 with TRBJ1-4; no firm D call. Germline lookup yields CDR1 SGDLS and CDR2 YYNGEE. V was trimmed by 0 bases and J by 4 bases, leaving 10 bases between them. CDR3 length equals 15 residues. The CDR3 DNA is TGTGCCAGCAGCGTAGTCGCAGGAATTAATGAAAAACTGTTTTTT. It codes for CASSVVAGINEKLFF.

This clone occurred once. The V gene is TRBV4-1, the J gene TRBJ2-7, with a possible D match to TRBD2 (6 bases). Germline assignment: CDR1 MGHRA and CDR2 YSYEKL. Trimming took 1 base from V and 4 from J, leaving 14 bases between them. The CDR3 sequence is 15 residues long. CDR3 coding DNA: TGCGCCAGCAGCCAAGGTGGCGGACTAATTTACGAGCAGTACTTC. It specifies CASSQGGGLIYEQYF.

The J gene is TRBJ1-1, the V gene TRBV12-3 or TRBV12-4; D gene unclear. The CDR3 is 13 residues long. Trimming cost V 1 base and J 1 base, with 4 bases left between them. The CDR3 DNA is TGTGCCAGCAGTTTAGACGGGAACACTGAAGCTTTCTTT. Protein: CASSLDGNTEAFF.